This TCR beta chain was documented in a study of blood T cell repertoires in COVID-19 (TCRdb year 2020). For the study in its entirety: Samples covering the acute and convalescent phases of COVID-19 were provided by collaborators in the United States, Italy and Spain. The samples were drawn from the first 160 participants of the ongoing ImmuneRACE study and from 1,254 subjects provided by 6 global collaborators. Deeply sampled blood TCRbeta repertoires from subjects exposed to, actively infected with, or recovered from COVID-19 were included in the dataset. The repertoires were released in a freely available public database intended as a resource for research on the immune response to SARS-CoV-2. The sample metadata nearly always contained a de-identified subject ID, COVID-19 status, age in years and sex. The material from the prospective study consisted of cDNA or gDNA derived from T cells, B-cell-depleted T cells, or PBMCs. Where HLA class I and class II types were available, the types were taken from metadata supplied by the sample provider, not from assay-based typing. Results and caveats for the whole study, not just this receptor: The amount of clinical and demographic metadata varied by source and participant and was provided uncurated.

As to this clone: Its antigen remains undetermined. No qualities accompany the bases; no much larger clone lies one base away.

In the prospective study, participants were roughly 18 to 100 years old, resided in fewer than 25 geographic areas of the United States, and were enrolled through a virtual design. Cohort assignment in the prospective study relied on participant-reported clinical history from a screening survey and a study questionnaire. In the prospective study, mobile phlebotomists collected whole blood, serum and a nasopharyngeal or oropharyngeal swab from each participant. Participants in the prospective study had the option to provide additional blood draws and questionnaires over an approximately 2-month period. Before DNA extraction, blood samples from the prospective study were shipped at room temperature or frozen. TCRbeta CDR3 regions were amplified from genomic DNA by means of the immunoSEQ Assay, a bias-controlled multiplex PCR. In the original analysis: The number of nucleated cells in each sample was estimated by amplification of reference gene primers within the assay. Sequence reads were collapsed and filtered to measure the absolute abundance of every unique TCRbeta CDR3 rearrangement. Productive Simpson clonality was computed per sample as the square root of Simpson's diversity index over productive rearrangements. Sourced from immuneACCESS, this table was stored by TCRdb with only in-frame sequences that have V and J called. A share of the clones is absent; for the studies checked, an unresolved V gene accounts for under half, and the remainder has no known explanation. The V and J calls and the clone size are those of that table, but D and trimming were determined from the DNA. The sample records some 250,000 clones, about 90% of which are singletons. The top ten clonotypes cover more than 1% of the sample.

The germline V gene yields SNHLY for CDR1 and FYNNEI for CDR2. V drops 8 bases and J drops 8 bases, leaving 16 bases in between. The CDR3 starts with the cysteine, ends with the phenylalanine, and has 13 residues. Only the CDR3 DNA is retained, 39 bases long and in frame from the first base. The source is a human donor in a cohort exposed to, infected with or recovered from COVID-19 (not recorded which). The donor label of this sample is uncertain. The rearranged chain carries TRBV2 and TRBJ1-5, and perhaps TRBD1 as D gene, on 6 matching bases. The sequenced material came from PBMCs or T cells enriched from blood (not recorded which). The CDR3 region: CASGWNRVEPQHF. The sequenced DNA: TGTGCCAGCGGGTGGAACAGGGTAGAGCCCCAGCATTTT.